This TCR beta chain was sequenced in a study of early T cells in non-severe SARS-CoV-2 infection (dated by TCRdb to the early 2020s). Broadly, across the study: Because TCR sequencing was done on bulk RNA from unsorted whole blood, the alpha and beta chains could not be paired. Overall results and qualifications from the work: Matching against VDJdb was skewed toward anti-spike CD8 responses, likely underestimated virus-specific expansions, and missed private and CD4 specificities.

This clonotype occurred many times. What antigen it recognizes has not been identified. Base qualities are not recorded, but no much larger clone differs from it by a single base. Library preparation used 5' RACE. The run used a NextSeq 500. To correct for sequencing error and PCR bias, the TCR library protocol tagged individual cDNA molecules with unique molecular identifiers. Both TCR alpha and beta chains were sequenced, and tight co-correlation was observed between alpha and beta sequence abundances in each sample. The paper's data handling went like this. Decombinator V4 was used to annotate the V gene, J gene and CDR3 of the TCR sequences. Expanded TCRs were defined as changing significantly between any two time points under a Poisson model with p below 0.0001. TCR abundances were normalised to the total number of TCRs sequenced per sample and were expressed as counts per million. TRAV1-2 paired with TRAJ12, TRAJ20 or TRAJ33 defined MAIT TCRs, while TRAV10 paired with TRAJ18 defined iNKT TCRs. A search of VDJdb, accessed on 1 November 2021, was run for TCRs annotated to CMV, EBV and SARS-CoV-2, with TCRs annotated for multiple antigens excluded. Clones were called with MiXCR by TCRdb after fastp trimmed the public reads at Q25, and only in-frame beta chains were retained. Every distinct CDR3 protein forms one entry, paired with its most common genes and DNA. These V and J calls are TCRdb output, not the study's own analysis. Within this sample are 50,000 to 60,000 distinct CDR3 sequences, with 5.5% to 8.5% of them counted one time only. The top ten hold around 5% of the sample.

Inclusive of the bounding cysteine and phenylalanine, the CDR3 is 13 residues long. Only CDR3 DNA remains: 39 bases, in frame from the first base. The germline V gene sets CDR1 to SGHTA and CDR2 to FQGNSA. V is clipped by 7 bases and J by 6 bases, and the sequence between their germline boundaries is 13 bases long. This was a case-control study nested in a cohort of healthcare workers in London, UK, who had nasopharyngeal swab PCR tests and blood samples taken every week. Healthcare workers were enrolled in the week of the UK lockdown, from 23 to 31 March 2020, and were followed every week for up to 16 weeks.

The sequence derives from an adult who was a healthcare worker with PCR-confirmed SARS-CoV-2 infection or an uninfected control (not recorded which). Recombination connected TRBV7-2 to TRBJ2-4; the D call could be TRBD1 or TRBD2, with each sharing 5 bases. Sequenced here: whole blood, sampled at baseline. For the CDR3, the sequence is CASTGTSGNIQYF. The bases are TGTGCCAGCACCGGGACGTCAGGAAACATTCAGTACTTC.